This T cell receptor beta chain appears in the sequencing data of a study of blood T cell repertoires in COVID-19. In the study overall: Samples taken during acute and convalescent COVID-19 were collected in the United States, Italy and Spain. T cells, B-cell-depleted T cells, or PBMCs supplied cDNA or gDNA.

Enrolled during active infection, Seattle patients were then followed longitudinally. With regard to this clone: The junction departs from the called germline gene at one end, perhaps through a read error.

The table came from immunoSEQ multiplex PCR; TCRdb's copy has only in-frame clones and leaves some out. The profile shows more than 300,000 clones, 70% to 90% of them singletons. The length of the CDR3 is 15 residues. Germline CDR1 KGHDR, CDR2 SFDVKD. The chain couples TRBV24-1 to TRBJ2-7, with 9 bases identical to TRBD1. The receptor was derived from a woman aged 30 to 39 with COVID-19, enrolled during active disease. Sequenced input: peripheral blood. CDR3: CATSDPGQGSHEQYF. Here the CDR3 DNA reads TGTGCCACCAGTGATCCGGGACAGGGCTCCCACGAGCAGTACTTC.